This TCR beta chain derives from a study of glioma-infiltrating T cells after dendritic cell vaccination. With regard to this clone: As yet, its antigen is unknown.

Study-wide results and limits: Survival was not directly related to TCR clonality in these patients.

The CDR3 runs to 16 residues. Germline trimming cut 3 bases from V and 7 bases from J; bases unmatched to any gene: 8. From germline, CDR1 is SGHRS and CDR2 YFSETQ. TCRdb keeps only in-frame clones here, not all; method: immunoSEQ multiplex PCR. The repertoire holds about 95,000 clones, with approximately 81% as singletons. This receptor was identified in a human donor with glioblastoma. The chain recombines TRBV5-1 with TRBJ2-1; 12 bases align to TRBD1. Here the sequenced sample was blood, taken before dendritic cell vaccination. CDR3 amino acids: CASSSRPGQGANEQFF. CDR3 sequence (DNA): TGCGCCAGCAGCTCCAGGCCGGGACAGGGGGCAAATGAGCAGTTCTTC.